The rows below give T cell receptor beta chains drawn from one sample of a study of shared clonotypes between healthy human individuals. The table came from immunoSEQ multiplex PCR; TCRdb's copy has only in-frame clones and leaves some out. The sample holds 550,000 to 750,000 clones, roughly nine tenths seen once. The sample consisted of naive CD8+ T cells sorted from blood. These receptor sequences come from a man aged 25 to 40 in good health. Each CDR3 is given with its conserved first and last residue. D genes are given only for firm matches. Clone size is stated in some rows and not others, as once, few, many or a class when expanded.

- - TRBJ2-7 TRBV10-2 TGCGCCAGCAGTAACCCCGGGATCGCCTACGAGCAGTACTTC CASSNPGIAYEQYF
TRBD2 once TRBJ2-1 TRBV11-2 TGTGCCAGCAGCCACCCCTGGGCTAGCGGGTTGAACGAGCAGTTCTTC CASSHPWASGLNEQFF
TRBD2 - TRBJ2-3 TRBV9 TGTGCCAGCAGCGTAGTGGGAGGGAGGACAGATACGCAGTATTTT CASSVVGGRTDTQYF
- - TRBJ1-3 TRBV7-9 TGTGCCAGCAGCTTATCTGCGCCCCGCTCTGGAAACACCATATATTTT CASSLSAPRSGNTIYF
TRBD1 once TRBJ2-2 TRBV29-1 TGCAGCGCCACCCCGGGACAGGGGTCCGGGGAGCTGTTTTTT CSATPGQGSGELFF
- - TRBJ2-3 TRBV11-3 TGTGCCAGCAGTGGGGAGAACACAGATACGCAGTATTTT CASSGENTDTQYF
- - TRBJ2-7 TRBV6-5 TGTGCCAGCAGTTACTCGATTGCAGGTACCTACGAGCAGTACTTC CASSYSIAGTYEQYF
- - TRBJ2-7 TRBV4-1 TGCGCCAGCAGCCAAGAACTCGGGCAGACAGGAGAGCAGTACTTC CASSQELGQTGEQYF
- few TRBJ1-2 TRBV27 TGTGCCAGCAGTTGGGGTAGGGACCACTACACCTTC CASSWGRDHYTF
TRBD1 - TRBJ2-7 TRBV5-1 TGCGCCAGCAGCAGACCGGGACAGGGATTTGGCGAGCAGTACTTC CASSRPGQGFGEQYF
TRBD1 - TRBJ2-2 TRBV7-7 TGTGCCAGCAGCTCCGGACAGGGCACCGGGGAGCTGTTTTTT CASSSGQGTGELFF
TRBD1 - TRBJ1-2 TRBV16 TGTGCCAGCAGCCTTACCCCTGGCGGGACAGGGCGTTATGGCTACACCTTC CASSLTPGGTGRYGYTF
TRBD2 - TRBJ2-3 TRBV19 TGTGCCAGTAGTCCCCGGGTAGCGGGCCCTACTAGCACAGATACGCAGTATTTT CASSPRVAGPTSTDTQYF
- - TRBJ2-3 TRBV10-2 TGCGCCAGCAGTGAGTCCTTGGGTCGCACAGATACGCAGTATTTT CASSESLGRTDTQYF
- once TRBJ1-1 TRBV27 TGTGCCAGCAGTGTGTCGGGCAGACTGAACACTGAAGCTTTCTTT CASSVSGRLNTEAFF
- - TRBJ2-1 TRBV13 TGTGCCAGCAGAAAATCGGGGGCCAAGAGCGGATCATACTACAATGAGCAGTTCTTC CASRKSGAKSGSYYNEQFF
- - TRBJ2-1 TRBV15 TGTGCCACCAGCAGAGATCGCGGTCTACAGGGGTCCAGCGGGGACTACAATGAGCAGTTCTTC CATSRDRGLQGSSGDYNEQFF
TRBD2 once TRBJ2-2 TRBV10-3 TGTGCCATCAGTGTTCCCAGGACTAGCGGGAGTACGGGCACCGGGGAGCTGTTTTTT CAISVPRTSGSTGTGELFF
TRBD1 - TRBJ2-7 TRBV2 TGTGCCAGCAGACTGGATCGGACAGGTAATTCCTACGAGCAGTACTTC CASRLDRTGNSYEQYF
- - TRBJ2-1 TRBV5-1 TGCGCCAGCAGCTTGGGGGGACACAACTACAATGAGCAGTTCTTC CASSLGGHNYNEQFF
- - TRBJ1-2 TRBV19 TGTGCCAGTAGTATAGAACTAGTTAATGACAGGTCTAACTATGGCTACACCTTC CASSIELVNDRSNYGYTF
- - TRBJ1-3 TRBV21-1 TGTGCCAGCAGCAAAAGGGAGACAGGGGCGAACACCATATATTTT CASSKRETGANTIYF
TRBD1 - TRBJ2-3 TRBV2 TGTGCCAGCATAGGGACAGGGAGCACAGATACGCAGTATTTT CASIGTGSTDTQYF
- - TRBJ2-1 TRBV25-1 TGTGCCAGCAGTGAGGGAGATCTGGGGAATGAGCAGTTCTTC CASSEGDLGNEQFF
- - TRBJ2-7 TRBV7-9 TGTGCCAGCAGCGAAACGAGCTCCTACGAGCAGTACTTC CASSETSSYEQYF
TRBD2 - TRBJ2-1 TRBV11-2 TGTGCCAGCAGCCTAGCGGGAGCGAGCTCCTACAATGAGCAGTTCTTC CASSLAGASSYNEQFF
- - TRBJ1-1 TRBV27 TGTGCCAGCACCCAGGGGACTGAAGCTTTCTTT CASTQGTEAFF
- - TRBJ1-4 TRBV14 TGTGCCAGCAGCCAAGATATTGGAAAACTGTTTTTT CASSQDIGKLFF
- - TRBJ2-1 TRBV4-3 TGCGCCAGCAGCCAAGATGGCCGGGAAGCCTACAATGAGCAGTTCTTC CASSQDGREAYNEQFF
- once TRBJ2-7 TRBV7-9 TGTGCCAGCAGCGAGGGACTCCACTCCTACGAGCAGTACTTC CASSEGLHSYEQYF
TRBD2 - TRBJ2-3 TRBV27 TGTGCCAGCAGTAAATTGACGGGGACTAGCGGGAGTGTGGGCACAGATACGCAGTATTTT CASSKLTGTSGSVGTDTQYF
TRBD1 - TRBJ2-7 TRBV28 TGTGCCAGCAGTTTAACCAGAGCCGGGACAGGGGATGCTTGTTACTTC CASSLTRAGTGDACYF
- - TRBJ2-7 TRBV7-8 TGTGCCAGCAGCTTTTTATCTCTATCCTACGAGCAGTACTTC CASSFLSLSYEQYF
TRBD2 - TRBJ2-1 TRBV7-2 TGTGCCAGCCGGGGCTGGGGGAGGGCCATCAATGAGCAGTTCTTC CASRGWGRAINEQFF
TRBD2 - TRBJ2-7 TRBV28 TGTGCCAGGGGAGGCGGGACTAGAGACTACGAGCAGTACTTC CARGGGTRDYEQYF
- - TRBJ1-2 TRBV29-1 TGCAGCGTAAGCGGTCGGGGTTCTAACTATGGCTACACCTTC CSVSGRGSNYGYTF
TRBD1 - TRBJ2-2 TRBV9 TGTGCCAGCAGCGTAGTTACGGGACAGGGAGACACCGGGGAGCTGTTTTTT CASSVVTGQGDTGELFF
TRBD1 - TRBJ1-6 TRBV7-9 TGTGCCAGCACGGTAACAGGGGACTCCTATAATTCACCCCTCCACTTT CASTVTGDSYNSPLHF
- - TRBJ2-7 TRBV7-9 TGTGCCAGCAGCTTATCGGGAAGCTCTGGGGCCGGGGAGCAGTACTTC CASSLSGSSGAGEQYF
- - TRBJ1-3 TRBV4-2 TGTGCCAGCAGTCGATCCCCCGCGGACAGAGGTGGAAACACCATATATTTT CASSRSPADRGGNTIYF
TRBD2 - TRBJ2-7 TRBV29-1 TGCAGCGCCCGTCTAGCGGGACAACCGTACGAGCAGTACTTC CSARLAGQPYEQYF
TRBD1 - TRBJ1-5 TRBV19 TGTGCCAGGGGGACAGGACGGACAAATCAGCCCCAGCATTTT CARGTGRTNQPQHF
- - TRBJ1-1 TRBV6-5 TGTGCCAGCAGATCTGGGGGGAACACTGAAGCTTTCTTT CASRSGGNTEAFF
TRBD1 - TRBJ2-1 TRBV11-2 TGTGCCAGCAGGGACTCGACAGGGGCCACATACAATGAGCAGTTCTTC CASRDSTGATYNEQFF
- - TRBJ2-1 TRBV6-5 TGTGCCAGCGGAGACAATGAGCAGTTCTTC CASGDNEQFF
- - TRBJ2-7 TRBV28 TGTGCCAGCACTCCGGGCGGGACAGCATCCTACGAGCAGTACTTC CASTPGGTASYEQYF
- - TRBJ2-5 TRBV29-1 TGCAGCGTTGAAGGGCAGGGCCGACGGTCCCAAGAGACCCAGTACTTC CSVEGQGRRSQETQYF
- - TRBJ1-2 TRBV29-1 TGCAGCGTTGGGGACCTACAGGGCTACTATGGCTACACCTTC CSVGDLQGYYGYTF
TRBD2 once TRBJ2-3 TRBV18 TGTGCCAGCTCACCCGAACCACCGACTAGCGGGAGGGCAGATACGCAGTATTTT CASSPEPPTSGRADTQYF
TRBD1 - TRBJ2-7 TRBV2 TGTGCCAGCAGGGTTGGGACAGGGGTCTACGAGCAGTACTTC CASRVGTGVYEQYF
- - TRBJ2-5 TRBV4-1 TGCGCCAGCAGAAAAACAGGATTACCCCAAGAGACCCAGTACTTC CASRKTGLPQETQYF
TRBD2 - TRBJ2-1 TRBV5-4 TGTGCCAGCAGCTTGTCCCCGGGACTAGACCCCCACAATGAGCAGTTCTTC CASSLSPGLDPHNEQFF
- - TRBJ2-7 TRBV7-6 TGTGCCAGCAGCTCGGCCGGGGACATCATTTCCTACGAGCAGTACTTC CASSSAGDIISYEQYF
- - TRBJ2-1 TRBV7-8 TGTGCCAGCAGCTCCCGGGACCAGTGGGGCTATGAGCAGTTCTTC CASSSRDQWGYEQFF
- - TRBJ2-7 TRBV30 TGTGCCTGTACGGGAATCTCCTACGAGCAGTACTTC CACTGISYEQYF